This TCR beta chain was captured in a study of cytomegalovirus exposure and HLA in healthy donors (dated 2017 in TCRdb). At the level of the whole study: An earlier analysis of about 530 of the donors reported approximately 260 Gb of sequence data and around 120 million unique TCR beta sequences obtained from around 180 million T cells. The aim of the study was to test whether cataloging public T cell receptors could identify signatures of past pathogen exposure. A later analysis re-analyzed previously published TCR beta repertoires from roughly 630 donors and added high-resolution HLA genotyping to study TCR occurrence patterns. Of the roughly 430 genotyped donors, about 84% fell in the genetic ancestry cluster associated with self-reported Caucasian donors. A separate validation cohort of 90 to 150 different subjects was used in addition to the 666-subject first cohort. Roughly 300 gigabases of sequencing data and approximately 93 million unique TCR sequences were included in an early release covering several hundred HLA-typed donors. To predict cytomegalovirus infection status, the study combined high-throughput TCR immunosequencing, statistical association of individual TCRs with disease status, and machine learning. The study profiled the T cell repertoires of under 700 subjects by immunosequencing and related them to cytomegalovirus serostatus. An earlier analysis of some 500 of the donors used high-throughput TCR beta sequencing to judge whether each TCR beta V gene segment behaved as functional or pseudogenic. Alongside the repertoire data, information on donor age, sex, ethnicity and CMV serostatus was compiled. All discovery cohort repertoires had been generated using a single sequencing platform. Roughly 5 DR-DQ haplotypes were handled as single units for association and clustering, since linkage in the cohort was strong. The number of typed donors differed by locus: about 620-630 for A, B, C, DRB1 and DQB1; approximately 530 for DQA1; approximately 600 for DPA1; and 400 to 480 for DPB1. Rather than drawing on any new phenotypic data, the later analysis identified candidate immune exposures from TCR beta sequences and the way those sequences occurred across donors. In a later genetic analysis, genome-wide SNP genotypes for about 65% of the roughly 670 donors were used, and that subset was treated as a discovery cohort. Among several hundred genotyped donors of the cohort, an average of roughly 230,000 unique TCR beta nucleotide sequences was sequenced per donor, of which 15% to 20% were non-productive. HLA typing covered class I and class II loci at four-digit resolution. What the research found in general, with its limitations: The cohort was sequenced for TCR beta chains only, and without alpha or paired-chain data the features that could be detected were limited. A later genetic analysis reported fewer N-insertions in productive TCRs among donors in an Asian-associated ancestry cluster than the roughly 640-donor mean. V-gene and J-gene trimming of TCR beta chains was associated with a missense DCLRE1C variant in a later genetic analysis, and the association was replicated in an independent cohort. Because HLA typing was missing for some donors at each locus, association tests included only the typed subset. The classifier was reported to diagnose cytomegalovirus status with high specificity and sensitivity in both the original and validation cohorts. For the cohort, immune exposure information was limited to CMV serostatus. A later analysis found that most CMV-associated TCR beta chains appeared HLA-restricted, with HLA associations seemingly driven largely by CMV exposure. A further reported finding was that TCR beta sequences accurately predicted the HLA-A and HLA-B alleles for most subjects in the first cohort. In an earlier analysis of some 640 of the donors, most TCR beta V segments were observed in productive rearrangements about 87% or about 30% of the time, broadly matching IMGT annotations. While some public TCRs were present in many individuals, most TCR sequences turned up only very rarely across donors. A cluster of highly shared sequence variants was judged likely to represent a technical artifact of the sequencing pipeline. According to a later analysis, TCR association rates differed among HLA loci, with DRB1 alleles showing the most associated TCRs and HLA-C alleles showing the fewest. In the study, around 150 TCR beta chains were listed as associated with cytomegalovirus. Roughly uniform sequencing depth across donors was assumed in presence/absence analyses, although this assumption may not hold. Because counts were too low, roughly 16 rarely observed V segments, including chromosome 9 orphons, were excluded from the earlier analysis of 587 of the donors. A later analysis reported that several top co-occurrence clusters appeared linked to parvovirus B19, influenza, CMV and Epstein-Barr virus. According to the authors, the approach could potentially be generalized to other disease states and immunological phenotypes. Correlated functional status among segregating V segments might reflect linkage disequilibrium, but an unknown experimental factor could not be ruled out. In a later analysis, HLA-associated TCR beta chains showed more clonal expansion and lower generation probabilities than non-associated chains that were equally common. Some IMGT-functional V segments, including TRBV6-2 and TRBV6-3, could not be told apart with the 87-base-pair reads, so those segments were excluded. Specific HLA alleles were associated with 15,000 to 20,000 TCR beta sequences at a false discovery rate of 0.05 in a later analysis. A few of the identified cytomegalovirus-associated TCR beta chains were confirmed in vitro to be specific for cytomegalovirus antigens. Assigning TCR associations to individual alleles was difficult when HLA alleles, especially DR and DQ, strongly co-occurred.

Preparation of the library involved the immunoSEQ multiplex PCR assay. For the multiplex PCR, a mixture combining 60 forward primers for TCR Vbeta segments and 13 reverse primers for TCR Jbeta segments was used. A multiplex PCR assay on genomic DNA amplified the CDR3 region of rearranged TCR beta genes. Amplified TCR beta libraries were sequenced as 87-base-pair reads on the Illumina HiSeq System. The authors' analysis ran thus. A later analysis counted tens of millions of unique TCR beta chains across the 670 or so repertoires, and 9.5 million to 11 million of these chains were shared by at least two donors. Raw reads were error-corrected and collapsed into unique sequences with a nearest-neighbor algorithm that merged closely related sequences to remove PCR and sequencing errors. V, D and J gene segments were assigned by aligning CDR3 sequences to IMGT reference sequences. Each retained sequence needed at least a six-nucleotide match to both a V gene segment and a J gene segment. A rearrangement counted as productive if the CDR3 had no stop codons and remained in frame with V and J, and every other rearrangement counted as non-productive. CDR3 was defined according to IMGT convention as the region running from the second conserved V-encoded cysteine to the conserved J-encoded phenylalanine. The earlier analysis of about 590 of the donors excluded sequences that lacked an unambiguous match to a single V gene segment. In an earlier analysis of about 590 of the donors, a V segment was called functional when productive rearrangements were above 56.7%, and segregating when the standard deviation between donors exceeded 5%. A statistical classification framework was built to diagnose cytomegalovirus status from the catalog of TCR beta chain sequences. In a later analysis, V and J genes were assigned by comparing TCR nucleotide sequences against IMGT/GENE-DB human TR gene sequences. The TCRdist pipeline was used in a later analysis to assign CDR3 sequences and most-parsimonious VDJ recombination scenarios. In a later analysis, each TCR beta chain was defined by its CDR3 amino acid sequence together with its V-gene family, and reads lacking a unique V-gene family were excluded. As a way to deal with suspected cross-contamination and a sequencing artifact, a later analysis dropped hundreds of nucleotide sequences that were highly shared and had low generation probability. In a later analysis, a clonal expansion index was calculated for each public chain from normalized within-repertoire ranks of inferred template counts. A later analysis computed generation probabilities with a VDJ recombination model fitted to out-of-frame rearrangements, and checked the results against IGoR. A later analysis scored TCR-TCR, TCR-HLA and TCR-CMV co-occurrence with hypergeometric tests, applying a repertoire-size bias correction to TCR pairs. To estimate false discovery rates, a later analysis permuted the HLA or CMV assignments 20 times. A later analysis grouped co-occurring TCRs with DBSCAN, adding TCRdist sequence similarity when clustering within HLA-allele-positive subsets. Repertoires with fewer than 30,000 or more than 120,000 public chains were left out of co-occurrence clustering, as were roughly five repertoires with anomalous nucleotide sharing. The clones in this table, taken by TCRdb from immuneACCESS, are in-frame only. Not every clone is retained; where verified, under half of the shortfall comes from an unresolved V gene, and the cause of the rest is unknown. The DNA was the basis for D and trimming; V, J and clone size are from that table. In all, the sample holds tens of thousands of clones, and about three quarters of those were seen once. Over 10% of the sample rests with the top ten.

The trim is 2 bases for V and 3 bases for J, with a gap of 10 bases between the germline ends. The cysteine opens and the phenylalanine closes a CDR3 of 14 amino acids. CDR3 DNA only is kept here, 42 bases in frame from base 1. From a lookup of the germline V gene, CDR1 and CDR2 are SGHNT and YENEEA. The cohort consisted of 650 to 700 healthy bone marrow donors. At the time of sampling, all cohort members were nominally healthy, though unrecorded immune exposures were likely present. The donor tested CMV seropositive and was one of the 289 seropositive cohort members. Each donor provided a peripheral blood sample, and peripheral blood mononuclear cells were used for TCR beta sequencing. Genomic DNA was extracted from the blood cell samples with the Qiagen DNeasy Blood Extraction Kit. As to this clone: It lacks a known antigen. It has no much larger one-base neighbor in the sample; base qualities were not kept.

Material: PBMCs. This chain is built from TRBV11-3 and TRBJ1-2; a weak D assignment points to TRBD1 (5 bases agree). The source of this sequence is a woman aged 40 to 50 in good health and CMV-seropositive. Here is the DNA: TGTGCCAGCAGCTTAAGGGGTATGGACTATGGCTACACCTTC. Its product reads: CASSLRGMDYGYTF. The reference TRBV11-3 and TRBJ1-2 proteins fill in what lies around the CDR3, so the full variable domain reads EAGVVQSPRYKIIEKKQPVAFWCNPISGHNTLYWYLQNLGQGPELLIRYENEEAVDDSQLPKDRFSAERLKGVDSTLKIQPAELGDSAVYLCASSLRGMDYGYTFGSGTRLTVV.